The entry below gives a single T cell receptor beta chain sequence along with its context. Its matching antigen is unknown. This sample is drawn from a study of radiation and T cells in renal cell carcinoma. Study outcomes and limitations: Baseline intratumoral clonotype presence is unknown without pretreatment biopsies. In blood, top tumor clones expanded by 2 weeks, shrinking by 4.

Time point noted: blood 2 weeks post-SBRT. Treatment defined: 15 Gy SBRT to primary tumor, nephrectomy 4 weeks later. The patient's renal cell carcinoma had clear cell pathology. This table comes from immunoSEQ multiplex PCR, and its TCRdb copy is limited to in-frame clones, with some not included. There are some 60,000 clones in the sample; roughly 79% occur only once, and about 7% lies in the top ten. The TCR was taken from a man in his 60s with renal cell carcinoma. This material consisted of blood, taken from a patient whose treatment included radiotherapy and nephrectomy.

The CDR3 bases are TGCGCCAGCAGCTTGTCAGGGGACGGAAACACCATATATTTT. Its translation is CASSLSGDGNTIYF. The chain recombines TRBV5-1 with TRBJ1-3; the D gene is possibly TRBD1 (6 bases). Germline CDR1 and CDR2: SGHRS and YFSETQ. The CDR3 spans 14 residues. Between the trimmed V and J ends, which lost 1 base and 4 bases, there was a span of 9 bases.